This T cell receptor (beta chain) originates from a study of vaccination effects on CD4 cells after COVID-19. Across the whole study: Antigen-specific CD4+ T cells expanded by the ViraFEST assay with viral peptide pools were then sequenced. Researchers obtained post-vaccine samples at a median of 72 days past the second dose. Every well got around 1.9 million PBMC, which were grown with around 10 IU/ml IL-2 and 10 ug/ml peptides.

Subsequent to 10 days of culture, CD4+ T cells were isolated. Subjects were given two BNT162b2 or mRNA-1273 vaccine doses. Repertoires were generated with immunoSEQ multiplex PCR, while TCRdb's copy carries only in-frame clones and drops some. The repertoire includes about 57,000 clones, approximately 72% of them detected once, and about 4.5% sits in the top ten. V was trimmed by 0 bases and J by 11 bases, leaving 13 bases between them. Germline lookup yields CDR1 MGHRA and CDR2 YSYEKL. The CDR3 sequence is 13 residues long. Notes on this clone: Its target is not known.

The chain links TRBV4-1 to TRBJ1-1; weak D call: TRBD1 (5 bases). The clonotype originates from a human donor who received a COVID-19 vaccine. The sample here was CD4+ T cells from PBMCs cultured without peptide, taken after COVID-19 vaccination. The CDR3 DNA reads as TGCGCCAGCAGCCAAGATCTGCCAGGGCGGGCTTTCTTT. It codes for CASSQDLPGRAFF.